Below, 14 T cell receptor beta chains from the same sample are listed, as sequenced in a study of blood T cell repertoires in COVID-19. Produced via immunoSEQ multiplex PCR; TCRdb's table is partial and in-frame only. The top ten clones hold about 0.95% of a sample with 180,000 or so clones, 86% of them seen once. The sample was peripheral blood. The receptors were sampled from a man between 18 and 29 years old with acute or convalescent COVID-19.

The chain employs TRBV5-4 and TRBJ1-1; 9 bases map to TRBD1. V shed 3 bases and J 1 base; nucleotides not matched to a gene: 1. The length of the CDR3 is 14 residues. Germline V gives CDR1 SGHNT, CDR2 YYREEE (reference sequence). In nucleotides, the CDR3 is TGTGCCAGCAGCTGGGGACAGGGGAACACTGAAGCTTTCTTT. Protein sequence: CASSWGQGNTEAFF. The complete variable domain, with remaining parts taken from reference TRBV5-4 and TRBJ1-1, reads ETGVTQSPTHLIKTRGQQVTLRCSSQSGHNTVSWYQQALGQGPQFIFQYYREEENGRGNFPPRFSGLQFPNYSSELNVNALELDDSALYLCASSWGQGNTEAFFGQGTRLTVV.

The chain carries TRBV6-2 or TRBV6-3 and TRBJ2-1, with D tentatively TRBD2 (6 bases). This CDR3 spans 14 amino acids. Per germline, CDR1 MNHEY and CDR2 SVGEGT. The ends were cut back, 6 bases at V and 3 bases at J, with 12 bases in the middle. The CDR3 DNA reads TGTGCCAGCAGCCTCGGGGGAGACTACAATGAGCAGTTCTTC. Translation: CASSLGGDYNEQFF.

V and J are TRBV11-2 and TRBJ2-3; TRBD1 matches 8 bases. Germline CDR1 is SGHAT and CDR2 is FQNNGV. Trimming removed 4 bases from V and 3 bases from J; junction bases left unmatched: 6. The CDR3 is made up of 15 amino acids. CDR3 in DNA: TGTGCCAGCAGCTCTACGGACAGGGCAACAGATACGCAGTATTTT. It yields the protein CASSSTDRATDTQYF.

The chain joins TRBV7-6 to TRBJ2-2; D is perhaps TRBD1 (5 bases). V shed 5 bases and J shed 7 bases, with 17 bases lying between them. The germline V gene encodes CDR1 SGHVS and CDR2 FNYEAQ. The CDR3 extends over 15 amino acids. CDR3 sequence (DNA): TGTGCCAGCAGCCTCAATCAGGGTTTCGGCGGGGAGCTGTTTTTT. This gives the protein CASSLNQGFGGELFF.

The chain joins TRBV30 to TRBJ1-1, with TRBD1 as a possible D gene (5 bases). From germline, CDR1 is GTSNPN and CDR2 SVGIG (reference sequence). There are 13 residues in the CDR3. Deletions cut 5 bases from V and 0 bases from J, with 10 bases between. The CDR3 nucleotides are TGTGCCTGGGGGGAGGGGATGAACACTGAAGCTTTCTTT. It specifies CAWGEGMNTEAFF.

V is TRBV28 and J is TRBJ2-1; unclear D gene. The CDR3 spans 17 residues. Germline CDR1 is MDHEN and CDR2 is SYDVKM. The V end was cut by 5 bases, the J end by 0 bases, with 17 bases between. The CDR3 DNA follows: TGTGCCAGCAGTCCTCCCTTCTTAGATCGCTCCTACAATGAGCAGTTCTTC. Protein product: CASSPPFLDRSYNEQFF.

This sequence joins TRBV6-1 and TRBJ1-2; D is unclear. With 3 bases removed from V and 1 base from J, the gap between germline ends came to 12 bases. Germline values: CDR1 MNHNS, CDR2 SASEGT. The CDR3 loop spans 15 amino acids. The CDR3 loop is CASSESGWRNYGYTF. The CDR3 nucleotides read TGTGCCAGCAGTGAGTCAGGATGGCGTAACTATGGCTACACCTTC.

This clone was observed a single time. This CDR3 is CASSLRSGGSSYEQYV. The CDR3 DNA is TGTGCCAGCAGTTTACGGTCAGGGGGAAGTTCCTACGAGCAGTACGTC. The chain employs TRBV27 and TRBJ2-7; 7 bases match TRBD1. The germline CDR1 and CDR2 sequences are MNHEY and SMNVEV (reference sequence). V gave up 2 bases and J gave up 1 base; unmatched junction bases: 8. The CDR3 sequence is 16 residues long.

This clone has just one count. This chain connects TRBV7-2 to TRBJ1-2; D is ambiguous. With 7 bases removed from V and 5 bases from J, the gap between germline ends came to 8 bases. CDR1 and CDR2 from the germline V gene are SGHTA and FQGNSA. The CDR3 extends over 11 amino acids. CDR3 DNA: TGTGCCAGCAACCCGGGTTATGGCTACACCTTC. The encoded protein is CASNPGYGYTF.

The chain recombines TRBV2 with TRBJ1-4; 7 bases match TRBD1. The CDR3 consists of 15 residues. The germline V gene has CDR1 SNHLY and CDR2 FYNNEI. The V gene end was trimmed by 6 bases and the J gene end by 6 bases; junction bases not matched to a gene: 10. The CDR3: CASRDRDSRHEKLFF. For the CDR3, the DNA is TGTGCCAGCAGGGATCGGGACAGTCGGCATGAAAAACTGTTTTTT. Complete variable domain (other parts from reference TRBV2 and TRBJ1-4): EPEVTQTPSHQVTQMGQEVILRCVPISNHLYFYWYRQILGQKVEFLVSFYNNEISEKSEIFDDQFSVERPDGSNFTLKIRSTKLEDSAMYFCASRDRDSRHEKLFFGSGTQLSVL.

This chain uses TRBV19 with TRBJ2-1; 9 bases line up with TRBD2. The CDR3 is made up of 17 amino acids. Germline trimming cut 7 bases from V and 3 bases from J; bases unmatched to any gene: 13. CDR1 LNHDA and CDR2 SQIVND come from the germline V gene (reference sequence). CDR3 amino acids: CASTQRRLAGIYNEQFF. Here the CDR3 DNA reads TGTGCCAGTACTCAAAGGCGGCTAGCGGGGATCTACAATGAGCAGTTCTTC.

This chain uses TRBV30 with TRBJ2-7, with TRBD2 matching over 12 bases. Unmatched junction bases numbered 19, after V lost 0 bases and J lost 7 bases. CDR3 length: 19 amino acids. Per the germline V gene, CDR1 is GTSNPN and CDR2 is SVGIG (reference sequence). CDR3 sequence (DNA): TGTGCCTGGAGTGTCTCTAGCGGGGGGGCCTCACCGGTTAGGCGTGAGCAGTACTTC. Its translation: CAWSVSSGGASPVRREQYF.

This sequence joins TRBV5-4 and TRBJ1-1; 10 positions match TRBD1. Trimming removed 4 bases from V and 5 bases from J; junction bases left unmatched: 11. Per germline, CDR1 SGHNT and CDR2 YYREEE (reference sequence). The CDR3 covers 16 residues. The CDR3 sequence is CASSDRTGGLGTEAFF. The CDR3 coding sequence is TGTGCCAGCAGCGATCGGACAGGGGGGCTGGGAACTGAAGCTTTCTTT. Complete variable domain (other parts from reference TRBV5-4 and TRBJ1-1): ETGVTQSPTHLIKTRGQQVTLRCSSQSGHNTVSWYQQALGQGPQFIFQYYREEENGRGNFPPRFSGLQFPNYSSELNVNALELDDSALYLCASSDRTGGLGTEAFFGQGTRLTVV.

V gene TRBV4-1 combines with J gene TRBJ1-6, with 8 bases matching TRBD1. The CDR3 length is 15 residues. Per the germline V gene, CDR1 is MGHRA and CDR2 is YSYEKL. V dropped 1 base and J dropped 9; count of bases not matched to a gene: 5. CDR3 region: CASSQGQDRVSPLHF. DNA for the CDR3: TGCGCCAGCAGCCAAGGGCAGGACAGGGTTTCACCCCTCCACTTT.